Below, one TCR beta chain is given with its context. As originally analysed: Reference gene primer amplification gave estimated nucleated cell counts. Sequencing was performed with immunoSEQ multiplex PCR; in TCRdb, only in-frame clones are kept and a portion is missing. The V and J calls and clone size are taken from that table; D and trimming were inferred from the DNA. The repertoire holds some 170,000 clones, with around 85% as singletons. The CDR3 extends over 14 amino acids. V lost 1 base and J lost 7, with 11 bases in between. Per the germline V gene, CDR1 is SGHNT and CDR2 is YENEEA. The data derive from a study of blood T cell repertoires in COVID-19. Study context: The study drew acute and convalescent COVID-19 samples from the United States, Italy and Spain. PBMCs, B-cell-depleted T cells, or T cells were the source of the cDNA or gDNA that made up the material.

Sequenced input: peripheral blood. This clonotype was sampled from a man between 60 and 75 years old with active or convalescent COVID-19. This sequence joins TRBV11-3 and TRBJ2-1; possible D gene TRBD1, 6 bases. CDR3 protein: CASSLGGQRNEQFF. The CDR3 DNA sequence: TGTGCCAGCAGCTTAGGCGGACAGCGAAATGAGCAGTTCTTC.